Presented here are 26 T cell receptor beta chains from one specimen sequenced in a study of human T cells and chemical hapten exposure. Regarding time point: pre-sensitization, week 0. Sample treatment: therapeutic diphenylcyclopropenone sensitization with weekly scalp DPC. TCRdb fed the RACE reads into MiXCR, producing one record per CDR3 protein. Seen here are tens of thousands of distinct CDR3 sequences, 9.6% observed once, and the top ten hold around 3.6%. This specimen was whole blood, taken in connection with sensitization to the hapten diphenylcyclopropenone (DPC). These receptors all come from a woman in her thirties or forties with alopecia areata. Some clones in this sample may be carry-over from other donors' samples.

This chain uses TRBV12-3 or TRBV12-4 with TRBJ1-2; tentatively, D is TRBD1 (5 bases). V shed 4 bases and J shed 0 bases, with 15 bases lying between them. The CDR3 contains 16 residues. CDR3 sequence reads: CASSSSSGVPNYGYTF. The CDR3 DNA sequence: TGTGCCAGCAGTTCTTCCTCGGGGGTTCCTAACTATGGCTACACCTTC.

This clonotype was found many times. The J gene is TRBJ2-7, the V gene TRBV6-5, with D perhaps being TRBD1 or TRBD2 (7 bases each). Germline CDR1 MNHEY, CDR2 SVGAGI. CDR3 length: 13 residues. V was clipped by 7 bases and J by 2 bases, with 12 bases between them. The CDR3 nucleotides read TGTGCCAGCACCAGGGGGGGTCCCTACGAGCAGTACTTC. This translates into CASTRGGPYEQYF.

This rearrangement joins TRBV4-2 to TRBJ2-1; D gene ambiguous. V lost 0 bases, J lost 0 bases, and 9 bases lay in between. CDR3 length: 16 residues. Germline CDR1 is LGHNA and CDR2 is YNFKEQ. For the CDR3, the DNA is TGTGCCAGCAGCCAAGATGTGCGTTCCTCCTACAATGAGCAGTTCTTC. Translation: CASSQDVRSSYNEQFF.

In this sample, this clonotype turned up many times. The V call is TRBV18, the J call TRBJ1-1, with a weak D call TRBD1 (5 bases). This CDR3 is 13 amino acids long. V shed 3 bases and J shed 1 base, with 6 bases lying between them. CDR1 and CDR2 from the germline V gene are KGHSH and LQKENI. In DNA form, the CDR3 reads TGTGCCAGCTCACCGGGGCGGAACACTGAAGCTTTCTTT. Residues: CASSPGRNTEAFF.

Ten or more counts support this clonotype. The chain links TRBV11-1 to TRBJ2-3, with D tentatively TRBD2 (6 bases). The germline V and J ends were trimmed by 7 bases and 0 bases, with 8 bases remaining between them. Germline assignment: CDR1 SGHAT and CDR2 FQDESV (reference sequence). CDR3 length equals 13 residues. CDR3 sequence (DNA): TGTGCCAGCACCCTAGCGAGCACAGATACGCAGTATTTT. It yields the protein CASTLASTDTQYF. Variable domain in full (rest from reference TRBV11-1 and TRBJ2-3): EAEVAQSPRYKITEKSQAVAFWCDPISGHATLYWYRQILGQGPELLVQFQDESVVDDSQLPKDRFSAERLKGVDSTLKIQPAELGDSAMYLCASTLASTDTQYFGPGTRLTVL.

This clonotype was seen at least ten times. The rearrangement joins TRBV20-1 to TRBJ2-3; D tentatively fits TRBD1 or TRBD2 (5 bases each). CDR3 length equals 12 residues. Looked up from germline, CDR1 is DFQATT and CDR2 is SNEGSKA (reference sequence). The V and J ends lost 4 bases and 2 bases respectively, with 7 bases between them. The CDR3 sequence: CSATGPTDTQYF. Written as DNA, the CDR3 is TGCAGTGCTACGGGACCCACAGATACGCAGTATTTT.

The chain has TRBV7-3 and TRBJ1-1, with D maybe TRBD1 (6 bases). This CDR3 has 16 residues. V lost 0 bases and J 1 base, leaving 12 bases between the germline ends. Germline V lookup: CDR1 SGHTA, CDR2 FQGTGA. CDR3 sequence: CASSLTFAGENTEAFF. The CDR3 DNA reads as TGTGCCAGCAGCTTAACGTTTGCAGGGGAGAACACTGAAGCTTTCTTT.

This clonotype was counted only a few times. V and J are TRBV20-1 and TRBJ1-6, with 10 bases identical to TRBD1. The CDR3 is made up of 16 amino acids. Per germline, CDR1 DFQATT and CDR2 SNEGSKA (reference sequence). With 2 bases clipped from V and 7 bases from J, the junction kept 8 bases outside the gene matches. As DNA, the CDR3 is TGCAGTGCTAGACTGGGACAGGGGAATCAAAATTCACCCCTCCACTTT. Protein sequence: CSARLGQGNQNSPLHF.

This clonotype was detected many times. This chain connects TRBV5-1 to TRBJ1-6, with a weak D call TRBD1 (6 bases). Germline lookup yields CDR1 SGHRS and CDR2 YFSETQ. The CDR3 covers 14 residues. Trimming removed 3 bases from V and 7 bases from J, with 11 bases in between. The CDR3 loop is CASSSDSGNSPLHF. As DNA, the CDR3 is TGCGCCAGCAGCTCGGACAGCGGGAATTCACCCCTCCACTTT.

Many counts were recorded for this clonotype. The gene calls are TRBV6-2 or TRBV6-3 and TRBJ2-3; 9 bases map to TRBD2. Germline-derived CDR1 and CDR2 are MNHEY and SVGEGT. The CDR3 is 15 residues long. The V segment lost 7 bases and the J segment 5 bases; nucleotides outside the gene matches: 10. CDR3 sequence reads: CASKPAGGRGDTQYF. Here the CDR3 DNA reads TGTGCCAGCAAACCCGCGGGGGGGCGGGGAGATACGCAGTATTTT.

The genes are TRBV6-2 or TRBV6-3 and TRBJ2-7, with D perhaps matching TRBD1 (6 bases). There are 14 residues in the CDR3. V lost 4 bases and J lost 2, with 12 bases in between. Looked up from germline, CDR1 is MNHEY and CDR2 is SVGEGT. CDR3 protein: CASSFLGQTYEQYF. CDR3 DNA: TGTGCCAGCAGTTTCCTTGGACAGACCTACGAGCAGTACTTC.

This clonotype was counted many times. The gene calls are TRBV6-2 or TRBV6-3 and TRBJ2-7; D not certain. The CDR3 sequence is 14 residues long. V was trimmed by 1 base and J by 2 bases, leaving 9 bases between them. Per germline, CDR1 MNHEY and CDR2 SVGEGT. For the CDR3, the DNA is TGTGCCAGCAGTTACTTTGGCAGGACCTACGAGCAGTACTTC. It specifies CASSYFGRTYEQYF.

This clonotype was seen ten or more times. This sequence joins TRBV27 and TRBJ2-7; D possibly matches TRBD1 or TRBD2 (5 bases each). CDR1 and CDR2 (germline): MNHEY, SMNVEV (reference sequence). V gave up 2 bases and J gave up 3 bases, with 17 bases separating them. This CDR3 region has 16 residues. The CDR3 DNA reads TGTGCCAGCAGTTTAGTGGGGGTGCAGGCGCTCTACGAGCAGTACTTC. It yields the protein CASSLVGVQALYEQYF.

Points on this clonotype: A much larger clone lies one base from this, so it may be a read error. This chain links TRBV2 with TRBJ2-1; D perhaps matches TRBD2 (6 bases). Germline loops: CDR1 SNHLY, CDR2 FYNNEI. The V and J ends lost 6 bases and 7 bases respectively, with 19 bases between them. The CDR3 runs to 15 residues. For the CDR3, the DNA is TGTGCCAGCAGCTCAGCTAGCGAGGGTAGTAATGAGCAGTTCTTC. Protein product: CASSSASEGSNEQFF.

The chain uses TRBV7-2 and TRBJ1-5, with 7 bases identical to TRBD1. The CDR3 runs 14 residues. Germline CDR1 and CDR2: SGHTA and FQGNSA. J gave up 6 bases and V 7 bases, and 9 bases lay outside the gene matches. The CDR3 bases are TGTGCCAGCACCGGGACAGCCGGCGGTCAGCCCCAGCATTTT. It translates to CASTGTAGGQPQHF.

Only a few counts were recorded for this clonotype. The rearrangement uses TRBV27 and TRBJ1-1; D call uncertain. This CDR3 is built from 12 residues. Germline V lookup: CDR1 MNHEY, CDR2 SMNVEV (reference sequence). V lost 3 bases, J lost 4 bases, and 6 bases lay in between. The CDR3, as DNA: TGTGCCAGCAGTTTTTTTGGCACTGAAGCTTTCTTT. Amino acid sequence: CASSFFGTEAFF.

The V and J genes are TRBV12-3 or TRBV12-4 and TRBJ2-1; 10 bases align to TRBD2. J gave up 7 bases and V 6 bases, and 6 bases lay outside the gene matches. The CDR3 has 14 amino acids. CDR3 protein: CASSLWTSGNEQFF. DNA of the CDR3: TGTGCCAGCAGCTTGTGGACTAGCGGTAATGAGCAGTTCTTC.

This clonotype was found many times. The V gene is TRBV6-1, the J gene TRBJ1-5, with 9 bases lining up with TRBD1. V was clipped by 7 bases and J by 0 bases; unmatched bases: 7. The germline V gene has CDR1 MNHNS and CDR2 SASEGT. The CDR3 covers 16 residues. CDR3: CASTWTGADSNQPQHF. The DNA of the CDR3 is TGTGCCAGCACCTGGACAGGGGCCGATAGCAATCAGCCCCAGCATTTT.

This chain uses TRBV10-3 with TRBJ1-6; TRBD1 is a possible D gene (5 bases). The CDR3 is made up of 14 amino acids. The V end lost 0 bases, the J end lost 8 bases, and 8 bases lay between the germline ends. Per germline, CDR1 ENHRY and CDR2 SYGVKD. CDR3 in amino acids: CAISESGADSPLHF. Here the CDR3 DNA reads TGTGCCATCAGTGAGTCTGGGGCTGATTCACCCCTCCACTTT.

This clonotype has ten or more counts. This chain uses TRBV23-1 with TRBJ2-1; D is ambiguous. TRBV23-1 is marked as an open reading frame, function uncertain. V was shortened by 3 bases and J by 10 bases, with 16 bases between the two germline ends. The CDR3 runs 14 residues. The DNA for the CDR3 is TGCGCCAGCAGTCACCCAGTCCTCGGTTACGAGCAGTTCTTC. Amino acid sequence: CASSHPVLGYEQFF.

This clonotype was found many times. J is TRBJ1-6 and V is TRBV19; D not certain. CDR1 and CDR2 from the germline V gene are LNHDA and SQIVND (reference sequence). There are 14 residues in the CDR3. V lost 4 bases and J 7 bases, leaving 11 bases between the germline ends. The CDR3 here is CASSNARQNSPLHF. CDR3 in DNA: TGTGCCAGTAGTAATGCGCGGCAGAATTCACCCCTCCACTTT.

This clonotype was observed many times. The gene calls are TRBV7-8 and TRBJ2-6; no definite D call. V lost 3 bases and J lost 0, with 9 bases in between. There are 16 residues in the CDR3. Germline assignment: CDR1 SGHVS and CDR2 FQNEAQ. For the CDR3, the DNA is TGTGCCAGCAGCTTCTTAGCCGCCTCTGGGGCCAACGTCCTGACTTTC. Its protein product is CASSFLAASGANVLTF. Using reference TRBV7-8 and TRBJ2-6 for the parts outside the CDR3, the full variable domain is GAGVSQSPRYKVAKRGQDVALRCDPISGHVSLFWYQQALGQGPEFLTYFQNEAQLDKSGLPSDRFFAERPEGSVSTLKIQRTQQEDSAVYLCASSFLAASGANVLTFGAGSRLTVL.

CDR3 protein: CASSESVGNIPNTQYF. CDR3 DNA sequence: TGCGCCAGCAGTGAGTCAGTCGGGAACATTCCGAATACGCAGTATTTT. The chain joins TRBV10-1 to TRBJ2-3; D possibly corresponds to TRBD2 (5 bases). CDR1 and CDR2 (germline): WNHNN, SYGVQD (reference sequence). V was trimmed by 0 bases and J by 7 bases, leaving 17 bases between them. This CDR3 spans 16 amino acids.

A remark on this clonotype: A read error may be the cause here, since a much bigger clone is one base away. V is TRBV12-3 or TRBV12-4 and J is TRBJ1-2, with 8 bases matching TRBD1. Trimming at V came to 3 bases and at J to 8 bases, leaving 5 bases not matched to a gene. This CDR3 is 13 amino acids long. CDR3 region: CASSLGQDGGYTF. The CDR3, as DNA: TGTGCCAGCAGTTTGGGACAGGATGGCGGCTACACCTTC.

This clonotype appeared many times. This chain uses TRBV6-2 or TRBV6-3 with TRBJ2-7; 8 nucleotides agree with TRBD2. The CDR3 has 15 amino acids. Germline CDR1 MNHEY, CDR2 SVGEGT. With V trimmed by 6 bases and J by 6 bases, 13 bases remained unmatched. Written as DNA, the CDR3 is TGTGCCAGCAGCGCCCGGACTAGCATTGGTCGCGAGCAGTACTTC. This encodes CASSARTSIGREQYF.

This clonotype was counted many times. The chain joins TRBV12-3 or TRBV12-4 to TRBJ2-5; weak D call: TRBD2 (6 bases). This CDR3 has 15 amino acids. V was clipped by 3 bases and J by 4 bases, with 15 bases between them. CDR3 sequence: CASSFSGLSAETQYF. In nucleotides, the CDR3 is TGTGCCAGCAGTTTTAGCGGACTGAGCGCAGAGACCCAGTACTTC.